The 28 T cell receptor beta chains listed next were all sequenced from one sample in a study of blood T cell repertoires in COVID-19. Data came from immunoSEQ multiplex PCR; TCRdb stores just in-frame clones and leaves some out. The data contain 300,000 to 450,000 clones, roughly 85% of them seen just once; the ten biggest clones take up approximately 3.7%. The sequenced sample consisted of peripheral blood. These receptors originate from a woman between 18 and 29 years old with acute or convalescent COVID-19.

V usage is TRBV12-5 and J usage is TRBJ2-7, with D maybe TRBD2 (5 bases). The CDR3 is 13 amino acids. Per the germline V gene, CDR1 is LGHNT and CDR2 is FRNRAP. The ends were cut back, 7 bases at V and 2 bases at J, with 12 bases in the middle. The CDR3 protein is CASVRGWAYEQYF. The CDR3 DNA sequence: TGTGCTAGTGTTCGGGGATGGGCCTACGAGCAGTACTTC.

This clone was detected only once. Germline is not matched at one junction end, which may reflect a read error. J is TRBJ1-1 and V is TRBV11-2; TRBD1 agrees at 9 bases. Germline CDR1 and CDR2: SGHAT and FQNNGV. This CDR3 comprises 12 residues. The CDR3 reads CASSSRGTGRLF. DNA of the CDR3: TGTGCCAGCAGCTCCCGGGGGACAGGGCGCCTCTTT. Filled out from reference TRBV11-2 and TRBJ1-1, the complete variable domain reads EAGVAQSPRYKIIEKRQSVAFWCNPISGHATLYWYQQILGQGPKLLIQFQNNGVVDDSQLPKDRFSAERLKGVDSTLKIQPAKLEDSAVYLCASSSRGTGRLFGQGTRLTVV.

This chain links TRBV7-6 with TRBJ2-7; 7 bases line up with TRBD1. After removal of 5 bases from V and 1 base from J, the junction contained 8 bases not matched to a gene. The germline V gene has CDR1 SGHVS and CDR2 FNYEAQ. The length of the CDR3 is 15 residues. CDR3 sequence: CASSQAGTVSYEQYF. The CDR3 nucleotides read TGTGCCAGCAGCCAGGCTGGGACAGTTTCCTACGAGCAGTACTTC.

This rearrangement joins TRBV3-1 (or the pseudogene TRBV3-2) to TRBJ2-1; D unresolved. Trimming left V 4 bases short and J 0 bases short, with 4 bases between. The length of the CDR3 is 13 residues. From germline, CDR1 is LGHDT and CDR2 YNNKEL (reference sequence). The chain's CDR3 is CASSRYSYNEQFF. The CDR3, as DNA: TGTGCCAGCAGCCGTTACTCCTACAATGAGCAGTTCTTC.

The CDR3 loop is CASSVDRGGGNTEAFF. Written as DNA, the CDR3 is TGTGCCAGCAGCGTTGACAGGGGTGGGGGAAACACTGAAGCTTTCTTT. The J gene is TRBJ1-1, the V gene TRBV7-2, with 8 bases fitting TRBD1. This CDR3 region has 16 residues. The germline CDR1 and CDR2 sequences are SGHTA and FQGNSA. The V and J ends lost 5 bases and 2 bases, in that order; junction bases with no gene match: 10.

This sequence joins TRBV10-2 and TRBJ2-1, with TRBD2 identical over 15 bases. This CDR3 comprises 19 residues. Germline loops: CDR1 WSHSY, CDR2 SAAADI. J lost 0 bases, V lost 8 bases, and 11 bases had no gene match. The CDR3 is CASLETGTSGGSSYNEQFF. The CDR3 coding sequence is TGCGCCAGCTTAGAGACCGGGACTAGCGGGGGGAGCTCCTACAATGAGCAGTTCTTC.

The chain links TRBV2 to TRBJ2-1; D may be TRBD1 (6 bases). V gave up 5 bases and J gave up 9 bases, with 11 bases separating them. Germline CDR1 is SNHLY and CDR2 is FYNNEI. The CDR3 contains 12 residues. The CDR3 nucleotides read TGTGCCAGCAGTTCAGGGGTCGGTGAGCAGTTCTTC. Translated, it gives CASSSGVGEQFF.

This chain links TRBV9 with TRBJ2-1, with 7 bases identical to TRBD1. V was pared by 0 bases and J by 3 bases, with 3 bases of the junction left unmatched. The germline gives CDR1 SGDLS, CDR2 YYNGEE. The CDR3 is made up of 15 amino acids. The DNA for the CDR3 is TGTGCCAGCAGCGTAGCTGGGACAGTCTACAATGAGCAGTTCTTC. Protein sequence: CASSVAGTVYNEQFF.

The genes are TRBV5-8 and TRBJ2-5, with TRBD1 matching 7 bases. Trimming at V came to 4 bases and at J to 2 bases, leaving 8 bases not matched to a gene. The CDR3 totals 15 residues. Germline CDR1 is SGHTS and CDR2 is YDEGEE. The CDR3 coding sequence is TGTGCCAGCAGCAGAGGGACAGAACAACAAGAGACCCAGTACTTC. Its protein product is CASSRGTEQQETQYF. Full variable domain (missing parts from reference TRBV5-8 and TRBJ2-5): EAGVTQSPTHLIKTRGQQATLRCSPISGHTSVYWYQQALGLGLQFLLWYDEGEERNRGNFPPRFSGRQFPNYSSELNVNALELEDSALYLCASSRGTEQQETQYFGPGTRLLVL.

This clone was detected only once. CDR3 bases: TGCGCCAGCAGCTTGCTTAGCGGGGCCTCAGATATTCAGTACTTC. Its translation: CASSLLSGASDIQYF. The rearrangement joins TRBV5-1 to TRBJ2-4, with 8 bases matching TRBD2. V gave up 1 base and J gave up 10 bases; unmatched junction bases: 10. Germline V gene sequence: CDR1 SGHRS, CDR2 YFSETQ. The CDR3 is made up of 15 amino acids.

V is TRBV28 and J is TRBJ2-7; the D gene is possibly TRBD1 (5 bases). CDR3 size: 14 residues. Germline V lookup: CDR1 MDHEN, CDR2 SYDVKM. Trimming pared 6 bases from V and 5 bases from J, leaving 17 bases between. CDR3: CASSYSQGSDEQYF. In DNA, the CDR3 is TGTGCCAGCAGCTATTCCCAGGGTTCGGACGAGCAGTACTTC.

The chain joins TRBV24-1 to TRBJ2-1; D remains ambiguous. V lost 9 bases and J lost 2, with 10 bases in between. The CDR3 has 13 amino acids. Germline values: CDR1 KGHDR, CDR2 SFDVKD. The CDR3 DNA reads TGTGCCACCCATGACTCTGCCTACAATGAGCAGTTCTTC. This sequence encodes CATHDSAYNEQFF.

This chain joins TRBV5-1 and TRBJ2-2; 7 bases match TRBD1. The CDR3 runs 16 residues. Germline CDR1 SGHRS, CDR2 YFSETQ. Germline trimming cut 4 bases from V and 0 bases from J; bases unmatched to any gene: 6. The CDR3 loop reads CASSLKTGTNTGELFF. The CDR3 region has the DNA TGCGCCAGCAGCCTAAAGACAGGGACGAACACCGGGGAGCTGTTTTTT.

The chain uses TRBV9 and TRBJ2-1, with D tentatively TRBD2 (5 bases). V lost 3 bases and J 7 bases, leaving 8 bases between the germline ends. This CDR3 contains 12 residues. Looked up from germline, CDR1 is SGDLS and CDR2 is YYNGEE. CDR3 sequence: CASSGADNEQFF. The CDR3 nucleotides are TGTGCCAGCAGCGGAGCGGATAATGAGCAGTTCTTC. Combining the CDR3 with reference TRBV9 and TRBJ2-1 gives the whole variable domain DSGVTQTPKHLITATGQRVTLRCSPRSGDLSVYWYQQSLDQGLQFLIQYYNGEERAKGNILERFSAQQFPDLHSELNLSSLELGDSALYFCASSGADNEQFFGPGTRLTVL.

CDR3 sequence (DNA): TGCGCCAGCAGCCCGCGGGGGACTTTAAGTGAGCAGTTCTTC. Its translation: CASSPRGTLSEQFF. This chain uses TRBV5-1 with TRBJ2-1; 7 bases match TRBD2. The CDR3 spans 14 residues. The V segment lost 4 bases and the J segment 9 bases; nucleotides outside the gene matches: 10. Germline lookup yields CDR1 SGHRS and CDR2 YFSETQ.

The chain has TRBV3-1 (or the pseudogene TRBV3-2) and TRBJ2-5; a possible D gene is TRBD1 (5 bases). The CDR3 has 14 amino acids. The V end was cut by 5 bases, the J end by 7 bases, with 17 bases between. CDR1 and CDR2 (germline): LGHDT, YNNKEL (reference sequence). CDR3 residues: CASSLEGDGRTQYF. DNA for the CDR3: TGTGCCAGCAGCTTAGAAGGGGATGGGCGGACCCAGTACTTC.

J is TRBJ2-7 and V is TRBV3-1 (or the pseudogene TRBV3-2), with 11 bases fitting TRBD1. The CDR3 is 12 amino acids. Germline V gene lookup returns CDR1 LGHDT and CDR2 YNNKEL (reference sequence). The J segment lost 13 bases and the V segment lost 3 bases, leaving 5 bases of the junction unmatched. Written as DNA, the CDR3 is TGTGCCAGCAGCCAGGGGACAGGGGGAGCCTACTTC. It codes for CASSQGTGGAYF.

The chain is built from TRBV29-1 and TRBJ2-7, with D maybe TRBD2 (6 bases). V was clipped by 1 base and J by 1 base, with 11 bases between them. This CDR3 spans 14 amino acids. CDR1 is SQVTM and CDR2 is ANQGSEA in the germline V gene. Written as DNA, the CDR3 is TGCAGCGTTGAAGGGGACTCCGTGTCCTACGAGCAGTACTTC. This sequence encodes CSVEGDSVSYEQYF.

The chain has TRBV28 and TRBJ1-4; D perhaps matches TRBD1 (6 bases). Trimming cost V 5 bases and J 7 bases, with 11 bases left between them. The CDR3 has 13 residues. Per germline, CDR1 MDHEN and CDR2 SYDVKM. The CDR3 is CASSEGQREKLFF. The CDR3 DNA is TGTGCCAGCAGTGAAGGACAGCGTGAAAAACTGTTTTTT.

This chain links TRBV6-2 or TRBV6-3 with TRBJ2-2; D gene unclear. Trimming removed 2 bases from V and 2 bases from J, with 6 bases in between. The CDR3 extends over 14 amino acids. CDR1 and CDR2 from the germline V gene are MNHEY and SVGEGT. CDR3 DNA: TGTGCCAGCAGTTACACAGCAAACACCGGGGAGCTGTTTTTT. Its translation: CASSYTANTGELFF.

By share, this clone counts as medium-sized. The gene calls are TRBV28 and TRBJ1-1, with 8 bases aligning to TRBD1. Trimming took 2 bases from V and 3 from J; bases not matched to a gene: 8. The CDR3 has 16 residues. The V gene's germline CDR1 is MDHEN and CDR2 SYDVKM. CDR3 residues: CASSLLSGTGYTEAFF. The CDR3 nucleotides are TGTGCCAGCAGTTTACTCTCCGGGACAGGCTACACTGAAGCTTTCTTT. The full variable domain, its missing parts supplied by reference TRBV28 and TRBJ1-1, is DVKVTQSSRYLVKRTGEKVFLECVQDMDHENMFWYRQDPGLGLRLIYFSYDVKMKEKGDIPEGYSVSREKKERFSLILESASTNQTSMYLCASSLLSGTGYTEAFFGQGTRLTVV.

The chain links TRBV6-5 to TRBJ1-4; TRBD1 might be the D (6 bases). The CDR3 is 15 amino acids. Germline CDR1 MNHEY, CDR2 SVGAGI. V lost 7 bases and J lost 12, with 24 bases in between. CDR3 coding DNA: TGTGCCAGCATCTATTGGACAGATCGGCGGATGGAACTGTTTTTT. Amino acid sequence: CASIYWTDRRMELFF.

This chain uses TRBV19 with TRBJ2-1; 9 bases are a match to TRBD1. Germline CDR1 is LNHDA and CDR2 is SQIVND (reference sequence). CDR3 length equals 16 residues. After removal of 6 bases from V and 1 base from J, the junction contained 7 bases not matched to a gene. CDR3 sequence reads: CASRKNGTGSYNEQFF. For the CDR3, the DNA is TGTGCCAGTAGGAAAAACGGGACAGGGTCCTACAATGAGCAGTTCTTC.

This rearrangement joins TRBV7-3 to TRBJ1-1; possibly TRBD1 for D (5 bases). Germline assignment: CDR1 SGHTA and CDR2 FQGTGA. The CDR3 is made up of 17 amino acids. Trimming pared 5 bases from V and 0 bases from J, leaving 19 bases between. The CDR3 sequence is CASSPSGRDFMNTEAFF. The CDR3 nucleotides read TGTGCCAGCAGCCCGTCAGGCAGGGACTTCATGAACACTGAAGCTTTCTTT.

V is TRBV27 and J is TRBJ2-3; 11 positions match TRBD2. Losses at the gene ends were 6 bases for V and 3 bases for J; bases not matched to a gene: 5. The CDR3 is 15 amino acids. Germline values: CDR1 MNHEY, CDR2 SMNVEV (reference sequence). The CDR3 loop reads CASRLAGEVTDTQYF. The DNA of the CDR3 is TGTGCCAGCAGACTAGCGGGAGAGGTAACAGATACGCAGTATTTT.

V is TRBV5-1 and J is TRBJ1-4, with D perhaps TRBD1 (5 bases). Germline assignment: CDR1 SGHRS and CDR2 YFSETQ. V lost 2 bases and J lost 8, with 13 bases in between. The CDR3 runs to 14 residues. CDR3 in amino acids: CASSFRDLGEKLFF. In nucleotides, the CDR3 is TGCGCCAGCAGCTTCCGGGACTTAGGGGAAAAACTGTTTTTT.

The table lists this clone with a count of one. This chain links TRBV7-9 with TRBJ2-3; maybe TRBD2 (5 bases). Trimming took off 6 bases at V and 1 base at J, with 20 bases between the two ends. The CDR3 sequence is 17 residues long. From germline, CDR1 is SEHNR and CDR2 FQNEAQ (reference sequence). In nucleotides, the CDR3 is TGTGCCAGCAGTCCTGCAAGGCTAGCACAACGCACAGATACGCAGTATTTT. This gives the protein CASSPARLAQRTDTQYF.

The sample holds one count of this clone. A read error may explain this, as a much larger clone is one base away. Other nucleotide sequences from this sample produce the same CDR3. J is TRBJ1-1 and V is TRBV2; D not certain. This CDR3 has 11 residues. Between the trimmed V and J ends, which lost 5 bases and 3 bases, there was a span of 4 bases. Germline CDR1 SNHLY, CDR2 FYNNEI. The CDR3: CASSPYTEAFF. CDR3 nucleotide sequence: TGTGCCAGCAGTCCCTACACTGAAGCTTTCTTT.